What follows are 13 T cell receptor beta chains derived from one specimen sequenced in a study of Ad26.COV2.S vaccination and SARS-CoV-2 variants. Sample treatment: roughly 19 received Ad26.COV2.S at low or high dose, single or two shots; about 5 received placebo; per-sample allocation not given. Sampling happened 63 days after the first vaccine or placebo injection. Repertoires were generated with immunoSEQ multiplex PCR, while TCRdb's copy carries only in-frame clones and drops some. The sample has 350,000 to 450,000 clones, about 83% seen once. The sample consisted of peripheral blood, taken in a trial of Ad26.COV2.S vaccine versus placebo. Receptor source: a person between 18 and 65 years old who received the Ad26.COV2.S COVID-19 vaccine or a placebo.

The chain joins TRBV9 to TRBJ1-1; the D gene is possibly TRBD1 (5 bases). V was cut by 0 bases and J by 4 bases, with 10 bases left in between. In germline, CDR1 is SGDLS, CDR2 YYNGEE. The length of the CDR3 is 14 residues. The CDR3 coding sequence is TGTGCCAGCAGCGTAGTGTTGGGGGTCACTGAAGCTTTCTTT. It encodes CASSVVLGVTEAFF. Complete variable domain (other parts from reference TRBV9 and TRBJ1-1): DSGVTQTPKHLITATGQRVTLRCSPRSGDLSVYWYQQSLDQGLQFLIQYYNGEERAKGNILERFSAQQFPDLHSELNLSSLELGDSALYFCASSVVLGVTEAFFGQGTRLTVV.

This sequence joins TRBV6-2 or TRBV6-3 and TRBJ2-7; D call uncertain. CDR1 and CDR2 (germline): MNHEY, SVGEGT. V was trimmed by 0 bases and J by 0 bases, leaving 12 bases between them. The CDR3 totals 16 residues. The CDR3 region has the DNA TGTGCCAGCAGTTACTCGAACTCTCATATCTCCTACGAGCAGTACTTC. This sequence encodes CASSYSNSHISYEQYF.

This chain uses TRBV29-1 with TRBJ2-5; unclear D gene. Germline CDR1 SQVTM, CDR2 ANQGSEA. V dropped 7 bases and J dropped 2 bases, with 5 bases sitting between them. CDR3 size: 10 residues. The CDR3 here is CSGGQETQYF. DNA for the CDR3: TGCAGCGGCGGACAAGAGACCCAGTACTTC.

The chain uses TRBV6-1 and TRBJ2-3; D might be TRBD1 (6 bases). This CDR3 is 16 amino acids long. Germline V gene sequence: CDR1 MNHNS, CDR2 SASEGT. V was clipped by 2 bases and J by 4 bases, with 16 bases between them. The CDR3 loop is CASSESSGKGADTQYF. The CDR3 bases are TGTGCCAGCAGTGAATCCAGCGGAAAGGGGGCAGATACGCAGTATTTT.

V and J are TRBV9 and TRBJ2-7, with D uncertain. The CDR3 is made up of 14 amino acids. Looked up from germline, CDR1 is SGDLS and CDR2 is YYNGEE. The ends were cut back, 1 base at V and 2 bases at J, with 10 bases in the middle. CDR3 bases: TGTGCCAGCAGCGTATCCGGCAGAGCCTACGAGCAGTACTTC. It is translated as CASSVSGRAYEQYF. Full variable domain (remainder filled in from reference TRBV9 and TRBJ2-7): DSGVTQTPKHLITATGQRVTLRCSPRSGDLSVYWYQQSLDQGLQFLIQYYNGEERAKGNILERFSAQQFPDLHSELNLSSLELGDSALYFCASSVSGRAYEQYFGPGTRLTVT.

This chain connects TRBV3-1 (or the pseudogene TRBV3-2) to TRBJ2-5, with 10 bases that match TRBD2. The CDR3 is 15 residues long. From germline, CDR1 is LGHDT and CDR2 YNNKEL (reference sequence). V trimming: 4 bases; J trimming: 4 bases; junction bases outside the gene matches: 6. CDR3 sequence: CASSLGAGGGETQYF. CDR3 coding DNA: TGTGCCAGCAGCCTTGGAGCGGGAGGGGGAGAGACCCAGTACTTC.

This clone has more than one count but fewer than ten. This chain uses TRBV6-6 with TRBJ1-2; the match to TRBD1 covers 7 bases. V was pared by 6 bases and J by 2 bases, with 3 bases of the junction left unmatched. CDR3 length: 13 residues. Germline V gene data show CDR1 as MNHNY and CDR2 as SVGAGI (reference sequence). The CDR3 loop is CASSDRANYGYTF. DNA for the CDR3: TGTGCCAGCAGCGACAGGGCCAACTATGGCTACACCTTC.

The chain recombines TRBV5-1 with TRBJ2-2, with 7 bases lining up with TRBD2. The V gene's germline CDR1 is SGHRS and CDR2 YFSETQ. The CDR3 runs to 14 residues. Trimming at V came to 1 base and at J to 6 bases, leaving 3 bases not matched to a gene. The CDR3 DNA follows: TGCGCCAGCAGCTTGCCGGGGAGGGCCGGGGAGCTGTTTTTT. It encodes CASSLPGRAGELFF.

V gene TRBV2 combines with J gene TRBJ2-5; the D is unclear. The CDR3 consists of 13 residues. From germline, CDR1 is SNHLY and CDR2 FYNNEI. V lost 4 bases and J lost 5, with 11 bases in between. Here the CDR3 DNA reads TGTGCCAGCAGTGGGTATAGGAGCGAGACCCAGTACTTC. This codes for CASSGYRSETQYF.

The chain couples TRBV5-5 to TRBJ2-3; unclear D gene. This CDR3 is 15 amino acids long. Germline V gene lookup returns CDR1 SGHKS and CDR2 YYEKEE (reference sequence). V dropped 2 bases and J dropped 1 base, with 11 bases sitting between them. CDR3 coding DNA: TGTGCCAGCAGCTTCCTCGGACGAGGCACAGATACGCAGTATTTT. It translates to CASSFLGRGTDTQYF. Looking up the rest from reference TRBV5-5 and TRBJ2-3 gives the full variable domain: DAGVTQSPTHLIKTRGQQVTLRCSPISGHKSVSWYQQVLGQGPQFIFQYYEKEERGRGNFPDRFSARQFPNYSSELNVNALLLGDSALYLCASSFLGRGTDTQYFGPGTRLTVL.

Only a few counts were recorded for this clone. This rearrangement joins TRBV3-1 (or the pseudogene TRBV3-2) to TRBJ1-3; D remains unclear. In germline, CDR1 is LGHDT, CDR2 YNNKEL (reference sequence). The CDR3 consists of 15 residues. V lost 0 bases and J 1 base, leaving 7 bases between the germline ends. The CDR3 nucleotides read TGTGCCAGCAGCCAAGACGGGTATTCTGGAAACACCATATATTTT. It yields the protein CASSQDGYSGNTIYF.

This clone has more than one count but fewer than ten. The gene calls are TRBV10-1 and TRBJ1-1, with D maybe TRBD1 (5 bases). The germline V gene has CDR1 WNHNN and CDR2 SYGVQD (reference sequence). Trimming left V 8 bases short and J 3 bases short, with 22 bases between. The CDR3 is made up of 16 amino acids. Here the CDR3 reads CASSPNRTERDTEAFF. The DNA of the CDR3 is TGCGCCAGCTCCCCGAACAGGACTGAACGGGACACTGAAGCTTTCTTT.

This rearrangement joins TRBV9 to TRBJ2-6; D gene ambiguous. This CDR3 has 14 amino acids. The ends were cut back, 0 bases at V and 4 bases at J, with 5 bases in the middle. Germline V gene data show CDR1 as SGDLS and CDR2 as YYNGEE. The CDR3 nucleotides are TGTGCCAGCAGCGTAGACGGGGGGGCCAACGTCCTGACTTTC. It specifies CASSVDGGANVLTF. Combining the CDR3 with reference TRBV9 and TRBJ2-6 gives the whole variable domain DSGVTQTPKHLITATGQRVTLRCSPRSGDLSVYWYQQSLDQGLQFLIQYYNGEERAKGNILERFSAQQFPDLHSELNLSSLELGDSALYFCASSVDGGANVLTFGAGSRLTVL.